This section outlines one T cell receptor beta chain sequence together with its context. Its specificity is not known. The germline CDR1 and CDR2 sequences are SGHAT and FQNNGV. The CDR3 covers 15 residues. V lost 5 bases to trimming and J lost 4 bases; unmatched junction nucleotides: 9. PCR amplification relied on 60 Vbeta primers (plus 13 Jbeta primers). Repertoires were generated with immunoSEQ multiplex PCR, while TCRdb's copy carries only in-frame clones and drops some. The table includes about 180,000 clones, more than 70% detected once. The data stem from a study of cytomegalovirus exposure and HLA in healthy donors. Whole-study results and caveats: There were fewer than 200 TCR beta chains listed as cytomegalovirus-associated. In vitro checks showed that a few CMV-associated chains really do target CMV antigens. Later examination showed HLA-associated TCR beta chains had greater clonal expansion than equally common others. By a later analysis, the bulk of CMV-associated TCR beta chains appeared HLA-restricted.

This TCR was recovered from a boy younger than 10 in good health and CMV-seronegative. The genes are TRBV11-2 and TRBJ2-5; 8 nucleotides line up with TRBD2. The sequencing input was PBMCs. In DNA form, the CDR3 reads TGTGCCAGCAGCGCCTATAGCGGGAAGGGAGAGACCCAGTACTTC. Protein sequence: CASSAYSGKGETQYF.